Given below is one T cell receptor (beta chain) in context. Its antigen is unknown. CDR1 and CDR2 (germline): LNHDA, SQIVND (reference sequence). V was clipped by 1 base and J by 9 bases, with 19 bases between them. The CDR3 length is 16 residues. The sample belongs to a study of cytomegalovirus exposure and HLA in healthy donors. On the study more broadly: Tens of millions of unique TCRs from HLA-typed donors made up an early data release.

In the PCR, 60 Vbeta and 13 Jbeta primers were used. Per the authors' pipeline: The authors later counted about 80 million unique TCR beta chains, approximately 10 million of them shared. Sequenced by immunoSEQ multiplex PCR; TCRdb stores in-frame clones only, minus some. That table furnishes V, J and clone size, whereas the DNA furnished D and trimming. The table has more than 95,000 clones, 65% to 85% seen once; the top ten hold over 5%. Overall study findings and caveats: The authors enumerated 164 TCR beta chains as linked to cytomegalovirus.

The chain joins TRBV19 to TRBJ2-1, with a weak D call TRBD1 (5 bases). The receptor comes from a man aged 18 to 35 in good health and CMV-seronegative. The sequenced sample consisted of PBMCs. CDR3 nucleotide sequence: TGTGCCAGTAGTATAGGTGGTGGGGCTACCATGGGTGAGCAGTTCTTC. Residues: CASSIGGGATMGEQFF. Full variable domain (rest looked up from reference TRBV19 and TRBJ2-1): DGGITQSPKYLFRKEGQNVTLSCEQNLNHDAMYWYRQDPGQGLRLIYYSQIVNDFQKGDIAEGYSVSREKKESFPLTVTSAQKNPTAFYLCASSIGGGATMGEQFFGPGTRLTVL.